What follows are 10 T cell receptor beta chains derived from one specimen sequenced in a study of shared clonotypes between healthy human individuals. Method: immunoSEQ multiplex PCR; TCRdb's copy keeps in-frame clones and lacks some. In the table there are roughly 650,000 clones, 95% to 98% of which are singletons. Sequences were obtained from naive CD4+ T cells sorted from blood. Indicated subset: CD45RA+ positively selected. These receptors were taken from a woman in her twenties or thirties in good health.

The chain joins TRBV5-1 to TRBJ2-1, with TRBD2 matching over 15 bases. The CDR3 totals 15 residues. Trimming cost V 3 bases and J 8 bases; bases outside gene matches: 3. Germline values: CDR1 SGHRS, CDR2 YFSETQ. The CDR3 protein is CASSSGLAGGDEQFF. DNA of the CDR3: TGCGCCAGCAGCTCGGGACTAGCGGGAGGCGATGAGCAGTTCTTC.

The V call is TRBV28, the J call TRBJ2-4, with 9 bases that match TRBD1. Germline assignment: CDR1 MDHEN and CDR2 SYDVKM. V was pared by 7 bases and J by 0 bases, with 4 bases of the junction left unmatched. This CDR3 has 15 amino acids. Written as DNA, the CDR3 is TGTGCCAGCACGGGACAGGGCCGAGCCAAAAACATTCAGTACTTC. Amino acids: CASTGQGRAKNIQYF.

This clone was recorded once. This chain uses TRBV20-1 with TRBJ2-6; no definite D call. This CDR3 is 11 amino acids long. Germline-derived CDR1 and CDR2 are DFQATT and SNEGSKA (reference sequence). V shed 7 bases and J shed 1 base, with 2 bases lying between them. CDR3 in DNA: TGCAGTGTGTCTGGGGCCAACGTCCTGACTTTC. Protein: CSVSGANVLTF.

The rearrangement uses TRBV9 and TRBJ2-1; no clear D. Germline V CDR1 and CDR2: SGDLS, YYNGEE. The CDR3 sequence is 15 residues long. V lost 2 bases and J lost 3, with 12 bases in between. This CDR3 is CASSVTTGNYNEQFF. As DNA, the CDR3 is TGTGCCAGCAGCGTTACCACGGGCAACTACAATGAGCAGTTCTTC.

J is TRBJ1-2 and V is TRBV28, with TRBD1 as a possible D gene (5 bases). Germline CDR1 and CDR2: MDHEN and SYDVKM. This CDR3 has 13 amino acids. V lost 7 bases and J 6 bases, leaving 15 bases between the germline ends. The CDR3, as DNA: TGTGCCAGCACCACTCAGGGTGGAGATGGCTACACCTTC. It translates to CASTTQGGDGYTF.

On this clone: This same CDR3 is encoded by further DNA sequences in the sample. V usage is TRBV18 and J usage is TRBJ2-7; D gene unclear. Germline V CDR1 and CDR2: KGHSH, LQKENI. Trimming pared 1 base from V and 4 bases from J, leaving 8 bases between. The CDR3 contains 13 residues. CDR3 nucleotides: TGTGCCAGCTCACCACTTGACGGTTACGAGCAGTACTTC. Its translation: CASSPLDGYEQYF.

The chain's CDR3 is CASSPSGGRYWEDTQYF. DNA for the CDR3: TGTGCCAGCAGTCCGAGCGGGGGACGCTACTGGGAAGATACGCAGTATTTT. This chain links TRBV28 with TRBJ2-3; 8 nucleotides match TRBD2. Germline V CDR1 and CDR2: MDHEN, SYDVKM. V shed 5 bases and J 5 bases; nucleotides not matched to a gene: 15. There are 17 residues in the CDR3.

The CDR3, as DNA: TGTGCCAGCAGCTTCCCCCCCCCGGGAGGGTACACAGATACGCAGTATTTT. Its protein is CASSFPPPGGYTDTQYF. The chain uses TRBV13 and TRBJ2-3, with 8 bases fitting TRBD2. From germline, CDR1 is PRHDT and CDR2 FYEKMQ (reference sequence). The ends lost 3 bases at V and 2 bases at J; junction bases unmatched: 10. This CDR3 comprises 17 residues.

This chain connects TRBV6-6 to TRBJ1-5; possible D gene TRBD1, 6 bases. The CDR3 has 14 residues. V lost 5 bases and J 4 bases, leaving 12 bases between the germline ends. In germline, CDR1 is MNHNY, CDR2 SVGAGI (reference sequence). The CDR3 sequence is CASSHTRGNQPQHF. In DNA form, the CDR3 reads TGTGCCAGCAGTCATACAAGGGGGAATCAGCCCCAGCATTTT.

The chain has TRBV6-1 and TRBJ2-7; D tentatively reads TRBD1 or TRBD2 (7 bases each). The CDR3 spans 13 residues. The germline V gene has CDR1 MNHNS and CDR2 SASEGT. V lost 6 bases to trimming and J lost 4 bases, with 13 bases between them. CDR3 nucleotide sequence: TGTGCCAGCAGCCACCAGGGGGGGTACGAGCAGTACTTC. It encodes CASSHQGGYEQYF.